Below are 13 T cell receptor beta chains sequenced from a single sample in a study of cytomegalovirus exposure and HLA in healthy donors. Researchers ran the PCR with 60 Vbeta and 13 Jbeta primers. Here immunoSEQ multiplex PCR was the method, and the copy in TCRdb shows in-frame clones only, minus some. Found here are 130,000 or so clones, around nine tenths of them singletons; the top ten hold roughly 5.2%. Sequenced sample: PBMCs. The receptor set was obtained from a woman aged 25 to 39 in good health and CMV-seronegative.

The V and J genes are TRBV2 and TRBJ1-2; no reliable D call. The CDR3 runs to 14 residues. Germline V gene lookup returns CDR1 SNHLY and CDR2 FYNNEI. The V end was cut by 3 bases, the J end by 1 base, with 9 bases between. CDR3 sequence: CASSEQNLNYGYTF. CDR3 in DNA: TGTGCCAGCAGTGAGCAGAACCTTAACTATGGCTACACCTTC.

As regards this clone: One junction end does not reproduce the germline sequence, and a read error may be involved. This chain links TRBV7-9 with TRBJ2-6, with 7 bases matching TRBD1. This CDR3 is 16 amino acids long. Germline assignment: CDR1 SEHNR and CDR2 FQNEAQ (reference sequence). CDR3 in DNA: TGTTCCAGCAGCTTAGGGGGCGGCGCCGGGGCCAACGTCCTGACTTTC. This codes for CSSSLGGGAGANVLTF.

The chain has TRBV6-5 and TRBJ2-7, with D possibly TRBD2 on 6 matching bases. The CDR3 contains 13 residues. V gave up 6 bases and J gave up 5 bases, with 14 bases separating them. CDR1 MNHEY and CDR2 SVGAGI come from the germline V gene. The CDR3 DNA follows: TGTGCCAGCAGCCCTTGGAGGGGCCACGAGCAGTACTTC. Amino acids: CASSPWRGHEQYF.

J is TRBJ2-4 and V is TRBV25-1; 8 nucleotides line up with TRBD2. After removal of 8 bases from V and 7 bases from J, the junction contained 7 bases not matched to a gene. Germline V gene sequence: CDR1 MGHDK, CDR2 SYGVNS. The CDR3 consists of 13 residues. The CDR3 nucleotides read TGTGCCAGCTCCCCGGGAGGGAGGAACATTCAGTACTTC. Its protein product is CASSPGGRNIQYF.

This chain links TRBV7-9 with TRBJ1-1, with TRBD1 identical over 7 bases. CDR3 length: 12 amino acids. With V trimmed by 3 bases and J by 7 bases, 2 bases remained unmatched. The germline CDR1 and CDR2 sequences are SEHNR and FQNEAQ (reference sequence). CDR3 coding DNA: TGTGCCAGCAGCTTGGGACAGAGTGAAGCTTTCTTT. This gives the protein CASSLGQSEAFF.

The V and J genes are TRBV6-5 and TRBJ1-5; TRBD1 is a possible D gene (5 bases). CDR3 length: 14 residues. With 6 bases removed from V and 7 bases from J, the gap between germline ends came to 16 bases. The V gene's germline CDR1 is MNHEY and CDR2 SVGAGI. The CDR3 DNA reads as TGTGCCAGCAGAGGCCCCAGGGAGGCACAGCCCCAGCATTTT. It yields the protein CASRGPREAQPQHF.

The chain links TRBV11-2 to TRBJ2-7; 9 bases agree with TRBD1. The CDR3 has 16 amino acids. J was trimmed by 1 base and V by 1 base; bases with no gene match: 5. Germline V CDR1 and CDR2: SGHAT, FQNNGV. CDR3 bases: TGTGCCAGCAGCTTAGCGGTGACAGGGGGATCCTACGAGCAGTACTTC. Translated: CASSLAVTGGSYEQYF.

This rearrangement joins TRBV6-1 to TRBJ2-7; possible D gene TRBD1, 5 bases. V was cut by 3 bases and J by 3 bases, with 12 bases left in between. CDR1 is MNHNS, CDR2 SASEGT, per germline. The CDR3 is 14 amino acids. The CDR3 spells CASSEYRTNYEQYF. The CDR3 region has the DNA TGTGCCAGCAGTGAGTACAGGACAAACTACGAGCAGTACTTC.

V and J are TRBV30 and TRBJ2-3, with a tentative D call TRBD1 (6 bases). Looked up from germline, CDR1 is GTSNPN and CDR2 is SVGIG (reference sequence). The CDR3 runs 14 residues. With 0 bases removed from V and 3 bases from J, the gap between germline ends came to 10 bases. CDR3 DNA: TGTGCCTGGAGTGTAGGTCAGGGGACAGATACGCAGTATTTT. The encoded protein is CAWSVGQGTDTQYF.

The genes are TRBV6-5 and TRBJ1-2; the D gene is possibly TRBD1 (5 bases). Looked up from germline, CDR1 is MNHEY and CDR2 is SVGAGI. CDR3 length: 12 residues. The germline V and J ends were trimmed by 5 bases and 8 bases, with 12 bases remaining between them. The CDR3, as DNA: TGTGCCAGCAGTCTAACAGGTTACGGCTACACCTTC. Translation: CASSLTGYGYTF.

This clone was picked up one time. Different DNA sequences within this sample yield the same CDR3. In nucleotides, the CDR3 is TGTGCCAGCAGCGTAGGTGGGAGCACTGAAGCTTTCTTT. Residues: CASSVGGSTEAFF. The chain uses TRBV9 and TRBJ1-1; D call uncertain. CDR3 size: 13 residues. Germline loops: CDR1 SGDLS, CDR2 YYNGEE. Trimming left V 0 bases short and J 4 bases short, with 7 bases between.

A word on this clone: An end of the junction differs from the germline gene, which may be a read error. This rearrangement joins TRBV7-7 to TRBJ2-5, with D perhaps TRBD2 (6 bases). The CDR3 is 15 amino acids. Germline V gene sequence: CDR1 SSHAT, CDR2 FNYEAQ (reference sequence). Here the CDR3 reads CASSPGTAVGETQYF. CDR3 coding DNA: TGTGCTAGCAGCCCCGGGACTGCCGTGGGAGAGACCCAGTACTTC.

This clone was recorded once. The chain combines TRBV5-1 with TRBJ1-6; the D gene is possibly TRBD1 (6 bases). Germline values: CDR1 SGHRS, CDR2 YFSETQ. The V and J ends lost 2 bases and 7 bases respectively, with 16 bases between them. The CDR3 contains 16 residues. CDR3 sequence reads: CASSLAGVRYNSPLHF. The CDR3 DNA is TGCGCCAGCAGCTTAGCAGGGGTCCGGTACAATTCACCCCTCCACTTT.